This T cell receptor (beta chain) was documented in a study of blood T cells in healthy people across ages (dated by TCRdb to 2014 to 2015). As for the study more broadly: Template switching captured roughly one uniquely barcoded TCR beta cDNA molecule per two T cells in model experiments. Using deep sequencing normalized with unique cDNA molecular identifiers, the study measured how TCR beta repertoire diversity changes with age. To avoid experimental bias, donors of different ages were randomly spread across the sequencing lanes. The donors were divided into four age groups: young (average around 16 years), middle-aged (about 40), aged (approximately 62) and long-lived (about 84). For two donors (one aged 18 to 30 and one aged 80 or older), the study analyzed two additional independent replicas of 1 million unique cDNA reads from the same blood draw.

V and J are trimmed by 6 bases and 14 bases, and the gene matches miss 33 bases of the junction. CDR1 and CDR2, looked up from the germline V gene (reference sequence), are DFQATT and SNEGSKA. The CDR3 contains 19 residues, cysteine and phenylalanine counted. Of all the DNA, just the CDR3 is kept, 57 bases in frame from base 1. The library was obtained by 5' RACE. The instrument was an Illumina HiSeq 2500. A second PCR of roughly 6 to 11 cycles was run with a J-beta primer mix and a sample-barcoded 5' primer. A unique molecular identifier was introduced onto each TCR beta cDNA molecule by a template-switch 5' adaptor carrying 12 random nucleotides. Each sample yielded at least 2.5 million CDR3-containing paired-end reads. All of the RNA was converted into first-strand cDNA using the Mint cDNA synthesis kit, with a TRBC-specific oligonucleotide serving as the primer. All cDNA was treated with uracil-DNA glycosylase and then went through a first 18-cycle PCR with the universal primers M1SS and BC2_uni_R. The source study handled its data this way. For normalization, 1 million high-quality reads were randomly selected from each sample, with every read carrying a distinct molecular identifier. Reads sharing molecular identifiers were discarded rather than binned into consensus sequences. MiTCR, run with a Q25 quality threshold and the strictest error-elimination algorithm, handled CDR3 identification, clonotype clustering and error correction. A nonparametric unseen species model with Euler transformation was used to estimate lower-bound total TCR beta diversity. The raw public reads went through TCRdb reprocessing: fastp at Q25, MiXCR clone calling, in-frame beta chains kept. A single entry per CDR3 protein holds the most common genes and DNA from its merged rows. These V and J calls rely on TCRdb rather than the paper's analysis. The sample contains hundreds of thousands of distinct CDR3 sequences, about 48% of them found a single time. The ten biggest clones cover over 10% of the sample.

Here is what the overall study found, with its caveats: Bulk unsorted PBMC profiling prevented conclusive comparison of naive and antigen-experienced compartments. Compared with the aged group, the long-lived group had more naive CD4+ T cells, fewer expanded clones and increased TCR diversity, suggesting age selection. Observed TCR beta diversity per million T cells fell roughly linearly with age, and a significant reduction was already apparent by age around 36. Estimates of total diversity based on one million sequenced T cells were considered lower bounds and underestimates. A strong correlation was found between observed TCR beta diversity and the percentage of naive T cells measured by flow cytometry. Donor CMV infection status was unknown, potentially confounding age-related changes in expanded clonotypes.

The donors were some 36 Caucasian individuals from Russia, aged roughly 6 to 100 years, who were systemically healthy. Approximately 9.3 milliliters of peripheral blood were collected from each donor into EDTA-treated Vacutainer tubes. Ficoll-Paque density-gradient centrifugation was used to isolate PBMCs, with at least 7 million per sample. Trizol reagent was used to extract total RNA from PBMCs, with at least 5 micrograms per sample. For every donor, an aliquot of PBMCs went through flow cytometry to measure the percentages of naive CD45RAhigh/CD27high T cells. With respect to this clonotype: The specificity of this receptor is unknown. Within one base of it there is no much larger clone, and no base qualities were kept.

The sample comprised blood. The sequence derives from a young man in good health. The rearranged chain carries TRBV20-1 and TRBJ2-3; TRBD2 lines up with 9 middle nucleotides. The CDR3 region reads CSASRGIAGDPLLHRYAYF. DNA sequence: TGCAGTGCCTCACGGGGAATAGCGGGAGACCCACTACTTCACAGATACGCGTATTTT.